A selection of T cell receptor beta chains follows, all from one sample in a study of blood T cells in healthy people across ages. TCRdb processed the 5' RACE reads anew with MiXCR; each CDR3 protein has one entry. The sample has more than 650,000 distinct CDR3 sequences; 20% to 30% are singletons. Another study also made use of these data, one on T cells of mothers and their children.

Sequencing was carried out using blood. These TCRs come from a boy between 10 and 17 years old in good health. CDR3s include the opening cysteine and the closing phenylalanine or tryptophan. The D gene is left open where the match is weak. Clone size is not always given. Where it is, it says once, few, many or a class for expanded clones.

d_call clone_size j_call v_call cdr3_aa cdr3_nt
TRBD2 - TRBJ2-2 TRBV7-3 CASSFGLADTGELVF TGTGCCAGCAGCTTTGGACTAGCGGACACCGGGGAGCTGGTTTTT
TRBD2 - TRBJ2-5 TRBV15 CATWTSGGHQETQYF TGTGCCACCTGGACTAGCGGGGGCCACCAAGAGACCCAGTACTTC
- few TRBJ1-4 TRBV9 CASSPQWGSTNEKLFF TGTGCCAGCAGCCCTCAGTGGGGATCAACTAATGAAAAACTGTTTTTT
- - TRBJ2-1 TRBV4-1 CASSHGLEEQFF TGCGCCAGCAGCCATGGTCTGGAGGAGCAGTTCTTC
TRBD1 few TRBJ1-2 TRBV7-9 CASSMSRGSYGYTF TGTGCCAGCAGCATGAGCAGGGGGTCCTATGGCTACACCTTC
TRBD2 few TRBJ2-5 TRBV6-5 CASSYSQTSGGPGTQYF TGTGCCAGCAGTTACTCGCAAACTAGCGGGGGTCCGGGGACCCAGTACTTC
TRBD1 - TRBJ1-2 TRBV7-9 CASSLADRDYGYTF TGTGCCAGCAGCTTAGCGGACAGGGACTATGGCTACACCTTC
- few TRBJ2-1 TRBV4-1 CASSQDGSRGNEQFF TGCGCCAGCAGCCAAGATGGGAGCCGAGGCAATGAGCAGTTCTTC
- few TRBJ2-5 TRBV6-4 CASSDSFGVAQYF TGTGCCAGCAGTGACTCGTTTGGTGTGGCCCAGTACTTC
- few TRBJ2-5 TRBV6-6 CASSFGGQVKTQYF TGTGCCAGCTCGTTCGGGGGGCAGGTAAAGACCCAGTACTTC
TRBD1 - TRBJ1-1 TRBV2 CASSITGQANTEAFF TGTGCCAGCAGTATAACGGGACAGGCGAACACTGAAGCTTTCTTT
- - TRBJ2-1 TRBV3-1 CAPGPQGPNEQFF TGTGCCCCCGGGCCCCAAGGGCCCAATGAGCAGTTCTTC
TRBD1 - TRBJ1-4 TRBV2 CASSFDRGGEKLFF TGTGCCAGCAGTTTTGACAGGGGCGGTGAAAAACTGTTTTTT
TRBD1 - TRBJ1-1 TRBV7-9 CASSPPTGYSTEAFF TGTGCCAGCAGCCCCCCGACAGGGTATAGCACTGAAGCTTTCTTT
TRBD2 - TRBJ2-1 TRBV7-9 CASSQTSGGIIYLNEQFF TGTGCCAGCAGCCAGACTAGCGGGGGGATCATATATCTCAATGAGCAGTTCTTC